This TCR beta chain appears in the sequencing data of a study of T cell repertoires in cytomegalovirus infection. This clonotype has a handful of counts. Its antigen is currently unknown. TCRdb itself ran the reads through MiXCR, one entry per CDR3 protein. This table has about half a million distinct CDR3 sequences, 40% to 50% appearing once. Deletions cut 4 bases from V and 4 bases from J, with 16 bases between. Germline CDR1 ENHRY, CDR2 SYGVKD. The CDR3 sequence is 16 residues long. Sample: cultured PBMCs, taken from culture after CMV antigen stimulation. The gene calls are TRBV10-3 and TRBJ1-4, with D possibly matching TRBD1 (5 bases). This TCR derives from a human donor in good health (CMV status not recorded). Some clones in this sample may be carry-over from other donors' samples. The CDR3, as DNA: TGTGCCATCAGTGCGGGACCACCCCGGGGTAATGAAAAACTGTTTTTT. As protein: CAISAGPPRGNEKLFF.